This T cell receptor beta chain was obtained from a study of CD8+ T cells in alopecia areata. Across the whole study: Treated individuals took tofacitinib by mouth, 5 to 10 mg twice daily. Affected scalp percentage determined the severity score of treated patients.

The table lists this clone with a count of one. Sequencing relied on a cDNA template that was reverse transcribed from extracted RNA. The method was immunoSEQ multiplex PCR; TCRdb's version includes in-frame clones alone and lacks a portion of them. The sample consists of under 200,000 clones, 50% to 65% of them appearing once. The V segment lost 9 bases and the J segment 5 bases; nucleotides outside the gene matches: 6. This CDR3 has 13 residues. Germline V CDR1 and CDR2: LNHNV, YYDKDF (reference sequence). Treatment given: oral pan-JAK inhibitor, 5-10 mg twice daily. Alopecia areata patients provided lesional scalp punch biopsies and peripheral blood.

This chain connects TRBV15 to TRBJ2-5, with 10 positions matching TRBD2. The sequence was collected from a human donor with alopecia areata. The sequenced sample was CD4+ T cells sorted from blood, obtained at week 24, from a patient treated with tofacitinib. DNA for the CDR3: TGTGCCACGGGACTAGCGCTTGCGGAGACCCAGTACTTC. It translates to CATGLALAETQYF. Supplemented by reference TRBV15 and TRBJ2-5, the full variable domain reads DAMVIQNPRYQVTQFGKPVTLSCSQTLNHNVMYWYQQKSSQAPKLLFHYYDKDFNNEADTPDNFQSRRPNTSFCFLDIRSPGLGDTAMYLCATGLALAETQYFGPGTRLLVL.